This T cell receptor (beta chain) was captured in a study of a mutant IDH1 vaccine in newly diagnosed glioma. Time point described: week 35, safety follow-up. What each vaccine dose contained was 300 ug of mutant IDH1 20-mer peptide, accompanied by topical imiquimod. The table came from immunoSEQ multiplex PCR; TCRdb's copy has only in-frame clones and leaves some out. The table includes 50,000 to 70,000 clones, 60% to 75% detected once. About this clone: What it binds is unknown.

Germline values: CDR1 LNHDA, CDR2 SQIVND (reference sequence). V was shortened by 1 base and J by 2 bases, with 12 bases between the two germline ends. The CDR3 is 16 amino acids. Here the sequenced sample was PBMCs, taken from a glioma patient whose treatment included an IDH1 peptide vaccine. The receptor was derived from a man in his fifties or sixties with glioma. The chain couples TRBV19 to TRBJ1-5; D is unresolved. As DNA, the CDR3 is TGTGCCAGTAGTATAGGGTTGGGAGGTCGCAATCAGCCCCAGCATTTT. Amino acids: CASSIGLGGRNQPQHF.